This TCR beta chain was sequenced in a study of shared clonotypes between healthy human individuals. The CDR3 runs 17 residues. Trimming left V 5 bases short and J 2 bases short, with 18 bases between. In germline, CDR1 is SGHTA, CDR2 FQGTGA. Execution of the assay was at deep level. DNA at about 190 ng, approximately 30,000 T cell genomes, went into sorted-subset replicate PCRs. Some clones are missing from TCRdb's copy, which holds only in-frame ones; the method was immunoSEQ multiplex PCR. The table has 950,000 to 1,100,000 clones, about 84% seen once. Splitting of CD4+ cells produced CD45RA+ naive and CD45RA-negative memory subsets.

This sequence was found in a man younger than 35 in good health. Some clones in this sample may be carry-over from other donors' samples. Sequencing input: memory CD4+ T cells from PBMCs. Subset indicated: CD45RA-negative fraction. This chain links TRBV7-3 with TRBJ2-2; perhaps TRBD2 as D (5 bases). CDR3 protein: CASSPRISAENTGELFF. CDR3 DNA sequence: TGTGCCAGCAGCCCCCGAATTAGCGCGGAAAACACCGGGGAGCTGTTTTTT. Filled out from reference TRBV7-3 and TRBJ2-2, the complete variable domain reads GAGVSQTPSNKVTEKGKYVELRCDPISGHTALYWYRQSLGQGPEFLIYFQGTGAADDSGLPNDRFFAVRPEGSVSTLKIQRTERGDSAVYLCASSPRISAENTGELFFGEGSRLTVL.